What follows are 29 T cell receptor beta chains derived from one specimen sequenced in a study of human T cells and chemical hapten exposure. The time point: patch test 2, 6 weeks after DPC sensitization. Documented treatment: therapeutic diphenylcyclopropenone sensitization with weekly scalp DPC. TCRdb passed the RACE reads through MiXCR, listing each CDR3 protein once. The table shows hundreds of thousands of distinct CDR3 sequences, with about 6.3% occurring only once. Specimen: whole blood, collected in connection with sensitization to the hapten diphenylcyclopropenone (DPC). The receptors stem from a young woman with alopecia areata. Some clones in this sample may be carry-over from other donors' samples.

The V gene is TRBV11-2, the J gene TRBJ1-2; D gene uncertain. Germline values: CDR1 SGHAT, CDR2 FQNNGV. V was trimmed by 6 bases and J by 6 bases, leaving 14 bases between them. The CDR3 spans 13 residues. CDR3 amino acids: CASSPVWLDGYTF. As DNA, the CDR3 is TGTGCCAGCAGTCCGGTATGGTTAGATGGCTACACCTTC.

This clonotype was recorded a few times. V gene TRBV7-9 combines with J gene TRBJ1-2, with D uncertain. V shed 1 base and J shed 8 bases, with 11 bases lying between them. From germline, CDR1 is SEHNR and CDR2 FQNEAQ (reference sequence). The CDR3 is 13 residues long. The CDR3 sequence: CASSLDGGSGYTF. CDR3 bases: TGTGCCAGCAGCTTAGATGGAGGGTCCGGCTACACCTTC.

The chain links TRBV2 to TRBJ1-4; perhaps TRBD1 as D (6 bases). Germline V gives CDR1 SNHLY, CDR2 FYNNEI. The CDR3 is made up of 17 amino acids. Trimming shortened V by 2 bases and J by 4 bases, and 17 bases separated the two germline ends. CDR3 amino acids: CASSEPTGRSSNEKLFF. Here the CDR3 DNA reads TGTGCCAGCAGTGAACCGACAGGCCGTTCCAGTAATGAAAAACTGTTTTTT.

This clonotype was seen a handful of times. This chain uses TRBV12-3 or TRBV12-4 with TRBJ2-2; the D is unclear. CDR3 length equals 12 residues. Deletions cut 6 bases from V and 6 bases from J, with 8 bases between. The CDR3 loop reads CASRSPPGELFF. CDR3 nucleotides: TGTGCCAGCAGGTCGCCCCCCGGGGAGCTGTTTTTT.

This clonotype has ten or more counts. The chain couples TRBV7-9 to TRBJ1-4; the match to TRBD1 covers 8 bases. Germline CDR1 and CDR2: SEHNR and FQNEAQ (reference sequence). The J segment lost 4 bases and the V segment lost 4 bases, leaving 8 bases of the junction unmatched. The CDR3 covers 16 residues. The CDR3 DNA follows: TGTGCCAGCAGCTCCCCGACAGGGGATCTTAATGAAAAACTGTTTTTT. Translation gives CASSSPTGDLNEKLFF.

J is TRBJ2-5 and V is TRBV7-2, with TRBD2 matching over 10 bases. Germline V CDR1 and CDR2: SGHTA, FQGNSA. This CDR3 region has 14 residues. Trimming removed 7 bases from V and 7 bases from J; junction bases left unmatched: 9. CDR3 in DNA: TGTGCCAGCAAGATTAGCGGGGGGACCCCGACCCAGTACTTC. Protein product: CASKISGGTPTQYF. Based on the CDR3 plus reference TRBV7-2 and TRBJ2-5, the full variable domain is GAGVSQSPSNKVTEKGKDVELRCDPISGHTALYWYRQSLGQGLEFLIYFQGNSAPDKSGLPSDRFSAERTGGSVSTLTIQRTQQEDSAVYLCASKISGGTPTQYFGPGTRLLVL.

This clonotype was observed a few times. The chain employs TRBV12-3 or TRBV12-4 and TRBJ2-6; the D gene is possibly TRBD1 (6 bases). The V end was cut by 4 bases, the J end by 2 bases, with 15 bases between. The CDR3 contains 17 residues. The CDR3 DNA reads as TGTGCCAGCAGTTCCCTACAGGGCCAAACTGGGGCCAACGTCCTGACTTTC. Translation gives CASSSLQGQTGANVLTF.

The chain recombines TRBV6-5 with TRBJ2-3, with 8 bases lining up with TRBD1. The CDR3 loop spans 15 amino acids. Looked up from germline, CDR1 is MNHEY and CDR2 is SVGAGI. J gave up 4 bases and V 8 bases, and 11 bases lay outside the gene matches. CDR3 sequence: CASRNRAGGADTQYF. Here the CDR3 DNA reads TGTGCCAGCCGTAACAGGGCAGGGGGCGCAGATACGCAGTATTTT.

This clonotype has a handful of counts. The chain employs TRBV2 and TRBJ1-3, with a possible D match to TRBD1 (5 bases). The CDR3 runs 14 residues. Trimming removed 9 bases from V and 0 bases from J, with 12 bases in between. The germline CDR1 and CDR2 sequences are SNHLY and FYNNEI. The CDR3 DNA follows: TGTGCCAGTCTGACAGAAAACTCTGGAAACACCATATATTTT. Translation gives CASLTENSGNTIYF. Complete variable domain (other parts from reference TRBV2 and TRBJ1-3): EPEVTQTPSHQVTQMGQEVILRCVPISNHLYFYWYRQILGQKVEFLVSFYNNEISEKSEIFDDQFSVERPDGSNFTLKIRSTKLEDSAMYFCASLTENSGNTIYFGEGSWLTVV.

The rearrangement uses TRBV4-2 and TRBJ1-2, with TRBD1 matching over 7 bases. Trimming at V came to 4 bases and at J to 7 bases, leaving 9 bases not matched to a gene. Germline CDR1 LGHNA, CDR2 YNFKEQ. This CDR3 spans 14 amino acids. The CDR3 loop is CASSRNDRAGGYTF. Written as DNA, the CDR3 is TGTGCCAGCAGCCGGAACGACAGGGCTGGTGGCTACACCTTC.

This clonotype was observed at least ten times. The chain uses TRBV28 and TRBJ1-2; unclear D gene. The CDR3 consists of 12 residues. The germline V gene encodes CDR1 MDHEN and CDR2 SYDVKM. Trimming cost V 8 bases and J 0 bases, with 7 bases left between them. CDR3 bases: TGTGCCAGCGGAAGTACTAACTATGGCTACACCTTC. Protein sequence: CASGSTNYGYTF.

This clonotype was counted only a few times. V gene TRBV7-9 combines with J gene TRBJ1-1; unclear D gene. Per the germline V gene, CDR1 is SEHNR and CDR2 is FQNEAQ (reference sequence). This CDR3 is built from 14 residues. Trimming left V 8 bases short and J 0 bases short, with 13 bases between. The CDR3 here is CASPPDGMNTEAFF. CDR3 coding DNA: TGTGCCAGCCCACCGGACGGTATGAACACTGAAGCTTTCTTT. The whole variable domain, remainder taken from reference TRBV7-9 and TRBJ1-1, is DTGVSQNPRHKITKRGQNVTFRCDPISEHNRLYWYRQTLGQGPEFLTYFQNEAQLEKSRLLSDRFSAERPKGSFSTLEIQRTEQGDSAMYLCASPPDGMNTEAFFGQGTRLTVV.

A few counts support this clonotype. The chain carries TRBV12-3 or TRBV12-4 and TRBJ2-2, with a weak D call TRBD1 (6 bases). The V and J ends lost 1 base and 7 bases respectively, with 16 bases between them. This CDR3 is 16 amino acids long. CDR3 protein: CASSLGSAGADGELFF. CDR3 DNA: TGTGCCAGCAGTTTAGGTAGCGCAGGGGCAGACGGGGAGCTGTTTTTT.

A few counts support this clonotype. The chain is built from TRBV12-3 or TRBV12-4 and TRBJ1-5; D unclear. The CDR3 extends over 11 amino acids. V was shortened by 2 bases and J by 8 bases, with 4 bases between the two germline ends. The CDR3 bases are TGTGCCAGCAGTTTATCCGAGCCCCAGCATTTT. Residues: CASSLSEPQHF.

This clonotype has just a few counts. The chain couples TRBV12-3 or TRBV12-4 to TRBJ2-3; D gene ambiguous. The CDR3 is 13 amino acids. Trimming shortened V by 6 bases and J by 2 bases, and 9 bases separated the two germline ends. The CDR3: CASRAPVTDTQYF. In DNA, the CDR3 is TGTGCCAGCAGGGCGCCGGTCACAGATACGCAGTATTTT.

This clonotype appeared many times. The chain combines TRBV3-1 with TRBJ2-2, with unresolved D. Germline V lookup: CDR1 LGHDT, CDR2 YNNKEL (reference sequence). This CDR3 comprises 12 residues. Deletions cut 0 bases from V and 7 bases from J, with 3 bases between. CDR3 residues: CASSQDFGELFF. The CDR3 nucleotides read TGTGCCAGCAGCCAAGATTTCGGGGAGCTGTTTTTT.

This clonotype has only a few counts. The genes are TRBV6-5 and TRBJ2-5; D call uncertain. In germline, CDR1 is MNHEY, CDR2 SVGAGI. V was trimmed by 4 bases and J by 2 bases, leaving 14 bases between them. CDR3 length: 15 amino acids. CDR3 in DNA: TGTGCCAGCAGTTTTCTATCTTCGGGTCAAGAGACCCAGTACTTC. Its protein product is CASSFLSSGQETQYF.

Many counts were recorded for this clonotype. The chain is built from TRBV2 and TRBJ2-7, with 9 bases fitting TRBD1. J lost 6 bases, V lost 7 bases, and 10 bases had no gene match. The CDR3 consists of 14 residues. In germline, CDR1 is SNHLY, CDR2 FYNNEI. For the CDR3, the DNA is TGTGCCAGCACCCCGGACAGGGGAGGGTTCGAGCAGTACTTC. This translates into CASTPDRGGFEQYF.

This clonotype occurred once. A much larger clone is a single base away; this may be a read error. The chain recombines TRBV4-1 with TRBJ2-3; D is undetermined. Between the trimmed V and J ends, which lost 1 base and 1 base, there was a span of 6 bases. This CDR3 has 14 residues. The germline gives CDR1 MGHRA, CDR2 YSYEKL. This CDR3 is CASSQAAGTDTQYF. CDR3 bases: TGCGCCAGCAGCCAAGCGGCGGGCACAGATACGCAGTATTTT.

This clonotype has more than one count but fewer than ten. The J gene is TRBJ1-5, the V gene TRBV19; 10 bases map to TRBD1. CDR1 LNHDA and CDR2 SQIVND come from the germline V gene (reference sequence). This CDR3 contains 16 residues. J was trimmed by 5 bases and V by 3 bases; bases with no gene match: 7. DNA for the CDR3: TGTGCCAGTAGTATCCTGACAGGGGGCTATGATCAGCCCCAGCATTTT. Its translation is CASSILTGGYDQPQHF.

This clonotype was detected many times. The V and J genes are TRBV6-2 or TRBV6-3 and TRBJ1-6, with a tentative D call TRBD1 (6 bases). V lost 5 bases and J lost 8, with 19 bases in between. The CDR3 contains 16 residues. CDR1 and CDR2 from the germline V gene are MNHEY and SVGEGT. This CDR3 is CASSPGDARLDSPLHF. The CDR3 DNA is TGTGCCAGCAGTCCAGGGGACGCCCGGTTGGATTCACCCCTCCACTTT.

The gene calls are TRBV12-3 or TRBV12-4 and TRBJ1-1; tentative D call: TRBD1 (5 bases). The CDR3 extends over 14 amino acids. V lost 1 base to trimming and J lost 6 bases, with 12 bases between them. This chain's CDR3 is CASSLGAQGAEAFF. The DNA of the CDR3 is TGTGCCAGCAGTTTAGGGGCCCAAGGGGCTGAAGCTTTCTTT.

This clonotype was detected many times. This chain connects TRBV7-2 to TRBJ1-2; possible D gene TRBD1, 5 bases. The CDR3 totals 15 residues. V shed 3 bases and J shed 4 bases, with 15 bases lying between them. CDR1 and CDR2 (germline): SGHTA, FQGNSA. The CDR3 coding sequence is TGTGCCAGCAGCTTTTATCCGGGGGGGACCTATGGCTACACCTTC. It encodes CASSFYPGGTYGYTF.

This clonotype was recorded a few times. The chain recombines TRBV5-1 with TRBJ2-5, with D tentatively TRBD2 (6 bases). The CDR3 consists of 14 residues. Germline V CDR1 and CDR2: SGHRS, YFSETQ. V was shortened by 7 bases and J by 0 bases, with 13 bases between the two germline ends. The CDR3 reads CASSNAGNQETQYF. CDR3 DNA: TGCGCCAGCTCCAACGCGGGGAACCAAGAGACCCAGTACTTC.

This clonotype has a handful of counts. This rearrangement joins TRBV28 to TRBJ2-7, with TRBD1 matching over 12 bases. This CDR3 has 16 amino acids. The germline V gene has CDR1 MDHEN and CDR2 SYDVKM. V lost 5 bases and J lost 4; bases outside the gene matches: 9. The CDR3 DNA reads TGTGCCAGCAGTACCACCGGGACAGGGGGCCCATACGAGCAGTACTTC. Translating gives CASSTTGTGGPYEQYF.

This clonotype was recorded a few times. The chain uses TRBV12-3 or TRBV12-4 and TRBJ2-7; possibly TRBD1 for D (5 bases). V was trimmed by 4 bases and J by 2 bases, leaving 12 bases between them. This CDR3 contains 14 residues. The CDR3 DNA is TGTGCCAGCAGTTCGAGTGACAGCCCCTACGAGCAGTACTTC. This translates into CASSSSDSPYEQYF.

This clonotype was picked up many times. The gene calls are TRBV20-1 and TRBJ1-5; D is possibly TRBD1 (5 bases). The V end lost 0 bases, the J end lost 7 bases, and 19 bases lay between the germline ends. The germline V gene encodes CDR1 DFQATT and CDR2 SNEGSKA (reference sequence). This CDR3 is 16 amino acids long. CDR3 loop: CSARDWSVGDGQPQHF. CDR3 bases: TGCAGTGCTAGAGATTGGTCAGTGGGGGACGGACAGCCCCAGCATTTT.

This clonotype was seen repeatedly, ten times or more. The chain combines TRBV7-9 with TRBJ1-1, with D possibly matching TRBD1 (5 bases). The germline V and J ends were trimmed by 0 bases and 1 base, with 12 bases remaining between them. The germline CDR1 and CDR2 sequences are SEHNR and FQNEAQ (reference sequence). The CDR3 runs 16 residues. In nucleotides, the CDR3 is TGTGCCAGCAGCTTAGCAGGTATAGGACAGAACACTGAAGCTTTCTTT. It is translated as CASSLAGIGQNTEAFF.

The gene calls are TRBV9 and TRBJ2-7; D may correspond to TRBD1 or TRBD2 (5 bases each). Germline V gives CDR1 SGDLS, CDR2 YYNGEE. This CDR3 region has 13 residues. Trimming removed 3 bases from V and 6 bases from J, with 13 bases in between. The CDR3 sequence is CASSGGPRGEQYF. The CDR3 nucleotides are TGTGCCAGCAGCGGGGGACCAAGGGGCGAGCAGTACTTC. Variable domain in full (rest from reference TRBV9 and TRBJ2-7): DSGVTQTPKHLITATGQRVTLRCSPRSGDLSVYWYQQSLDQGLQFLIQYYNGEERAKGNILERFSAQQFPDLHSELNLSSLELGDSALYFCASSGGPRGEQYFGPGTRLTVT.